This TCR beta chain was captured in a study of memory CD4+ T cells and cytomegalovirus serostatus (dated 2019 in TCRdb). About the investigation overall: The cohort comprised 33 healthy Belgian adults, 9 CMV seropositive and around 24 CMV seronegative. To replicate a published TCR-based CMV serostatus classifier, the study sequenced CD4+ memory TCRbeta repertoires from a Belgian cohort whose cytomegalovirus serostatus was known.

Unmatched junction bases come to 5, with V trimmed by 1 base and J by 2 bases. The CDR3 holds 16 amino acids from the cysteine to the phenylalanine. Only the CDR3 DNA is retained, 48 bases long and in frame from the first base. CDR1 MNHEY and CDR2 SVGAGI are derived from the germline V gene. Comment on this clone: Its antigen is still unknown. Base quality data are lacking; no much larger clone is found one base away.

Single viable CD3+CD4+CD8-CD45RO+ cells were sorted as memory CD4+ T cells on a FACSAria II. To determine CMV serostatus, a Roche Elecsys assay was used that detects serum IgG against CMV pp150, pp28, p38 and p52. Following thawing, total CD4+ T cells were enriched through positive selection using CD4 magnetic microbeads. Samples originated from another study that specifically interrogated the CD4+ T cell memory repertoire. Peripheral blood mononuclear cells were isolated and cryopreserved following standard operating procedures; serum was stored at -80 °C. Staining used CD3-PerCP (BW264/56), CD4-APC (RPA-T4), CD45RO-PE (UCHT1) and CD8-Pacific Orange (3B5) antibodies, with Sytox blue excluding non-viable cells. Summary of the overall study and its limitations: A median bootstrapped AUC of 0.95 with a 95% CI of 0.76-1.00 was achieved on the Belgian cohort by the original-framework classifier. CMV serostatus prediction reached a median bootstrapped AUC of roughly 0.96 with the original framework and about 0.91 with a US-trained random forest. Of fewer than 200 previously reported CMV-associated TCRbeta sequences, approximately 64 appeared in the CD4+ memory repertoires, each in one to five individuals. The results were read as suggesting that the CMV-associated TCR signature is, for the most part, present in the CD4+ memory repertoire. Only CD4+CD45RO+ memory cells were sequenced, in contrast to the original study, in which naive and memory CD4+ and CD8+ populations were covered.

The Quick-DNA Microprep Kit was used to extract genomic DNA from the sorted cells. Amplification of TCRbeta DNA was done with the immunoSEQ hsTCRbeta kit, following the protocol from the manufacturer. TCRbeta libraries were sequenced on an Illumina MiSeq instrument. Regarding the original processing steps: Following removal of out-of-frame sequences, around 2,300,000 distinct TCRbeta sequences were retained, with an average of around 67,000 per individual. Two values were used to score each individual: the count of about 160 previously reported CMV-associated TCRbeta sequences and the total count of productive distinct TCRbeta sequences. A beta-binomial model was reimplemented in Python, and scikit-learn random forests with default parameters were trained on US cohort data. Classifier performance on the Belgian cohort was reported as the median AUC with percentile confidence intervals calculated over 10,000 bootstrap iterations. Sourced from immuneACCESS, this table was stored by TCRdb with only in-frame sequences that have V and J called. A share of the clones is absent; for the studies checked, an unresolved V gene accounts for under half, and the remainder has no known explanation. That table is the source of V, J and clone size, and D and trimming were worked out from the DNA. This sample holds about 82,000 clones; 65% to 85% were observed only once. Jointly, the top ten make up roughly 0.85% of the sample.

Rearrangement joined TRBV6-5 to TRBJ2-3; a stretch of 8 junction bases matches TRBD2. Sequenced input: memory CD4+ T cells from blood. The clonotype originates from an adult in good health and CMV-seronegative. In nucleotide form, the sequence is TGTGCCAGCAGTTACTTTAGCGGGGCTAACACAGATACGCAGTATTTT. Its coded protein is CASSYFSGANTDTQYF.